Below are 2 T cell receptor beta chains sequenced from a single sample in a study of control samples from healthy donors and cancer patients. Produced via immunoSEQ multiplex PCR; TCRdb's table is partial and in-frame only. The sample records about 150,000 clones, 93% being singletons. The sample was blood. The receptors stem from a man between 18 and 29 years old in good health.

This chain connects TRBV2 to TRBJ1-4; D gene uncertain. CDR1 SNHLY and CDR2 FYNNEI come from the germline V gene. V lost 8 bases to trimming and J lost 3 bases, with 13 bases between them. The CDR3 extends over 14 amino acids. CDR3 bases: TGTGCCAGCCTTCGTCCCCAATCTAATGAAAAACTGTTTTTT. The encoded protein is CASLRPQSNEKLFF.

The chain links TRBV28 to TRBJ1-1; D is perhaps TRBD1 (6 bases). V lost 1 base to trimming and J lost 5 bases, with 17 bases between them. The CDR3 has 16 amino acids. Per germline, CDR1 MDHEN and CDR2 SYDVKM. The CDR3, as DNA: TGTGCCAGCAGTTTATACCACAGGGTGGCAGAAACTGAAGCTTTCTTT. Its translation: CASSLYHRVAETEAFF.